The clone carrying this T cell receptor beta chain was seen at least ten times. The antigen is undetermined. 500 ng RNA was reverse transcribed with alpha and beta constant-region primers. Using multiplexing indices, alpha and beta chain libraries were generated apart by chain-specific third strand synthesis. TCRdb passed the 5' RACE reads through MiXCR, listing each CDR3 protein once. This table has 6,100 or so distinct CDR3 sequences, about a tenth appearing once. This CDR3 has 14 residues. The V end was cut by 5 bases, the J end by 4 bases, with 14 bases between. The data were taken from a study of HIV-infected patients and healthy controls. Study-level background: Total CDR3 counts per chain did not differ significantly between patients and controls. Study-wide results and caveats: MAIT alpha-chain CDR3s were frequent in healthy controls, depleted in HIV+. Healthy control repertoires had roughly threefold more distinct CDR3s than untreated HIV+ repertoires, and higher Shannon diversity. Compared with controls, mean Gini indices were significantly raised in HIV-infected repertoires, possibly indicating oligoclonality.

All unsorted peripheral T cells were captured because whole blood was used without fractionation. The receptor was isolated from an adult with HIV infection. The V and J genes are TRBV12-3 or TRBV12-4 and TRBJ1-1, with no clear D. The sequenced sample was blood, obtained before antiretroviral therapy. CDR3 bases: TGTGCCAGCAGTCCAGATAGGTCGAGCACTGAAGCTTTCTTT. It specifies CASSPDRSSTEAFF.